This paragraph covers one T cell receptor (beta chain) sequence. Antigen specificity is unknown. Collection of roughly 9.8 milliliters of peripheral blood was performed for each donor. With each sample, at least 5 micrograms of total RNA were extracted. This sample stems from a study of blood T cells in healthy people across ages. Study summary: The capture of about one barcoded beta molecule per two T cells was achieved by template switching. Broader study findings: Long-lived donors had more naive CD4+ cells and higher diversity than aged donors.

For the second PCR, which ran for about 7 to 11 cycles, a sample-barcoded 5' primer and a J-beta primer mix were used. TCRdb used MiXCR to reprocess the 5' RACE reads, holding one entry per CDR3 protein. The repertoire holds over 1.5 million distinct CDR3 sequences, around 48% seen once, with less than 2.5% in the top ten. Germline V gene data show CDR1 as WNHNN and CDR2 as SYGVQD (reference sequence). V was clipped by 4 bases and J by 11 bases; unmatched bases: 6. This CDR3 region has 12 residues. The chain uses TRBV10-1 and TRBJ2-5; 8 bases agree with TRBD1. This TCR was recovered from a woman aged 35 to 49 in good health. Sequenced sample: blood. The CDR3 nucleotides read TGCGCCAGCAGTGGGACAGGGTGGGAGCAGTACTTC. Residues: CASSGTGWEQYF.